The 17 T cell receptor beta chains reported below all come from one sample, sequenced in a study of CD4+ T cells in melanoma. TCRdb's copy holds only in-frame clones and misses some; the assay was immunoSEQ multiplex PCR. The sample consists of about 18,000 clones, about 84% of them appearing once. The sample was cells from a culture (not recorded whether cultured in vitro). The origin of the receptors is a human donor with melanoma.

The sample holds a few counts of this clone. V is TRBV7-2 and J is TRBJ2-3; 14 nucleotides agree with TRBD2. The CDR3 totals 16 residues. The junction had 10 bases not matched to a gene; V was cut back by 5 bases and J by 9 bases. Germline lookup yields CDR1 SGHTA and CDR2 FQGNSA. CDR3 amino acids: CASSTPTSGGARTQYF. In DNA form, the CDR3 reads TGTGCCAGCAGCACCCCGACTAGCGGGGGGGCTCGAACGCAGTATTTT.

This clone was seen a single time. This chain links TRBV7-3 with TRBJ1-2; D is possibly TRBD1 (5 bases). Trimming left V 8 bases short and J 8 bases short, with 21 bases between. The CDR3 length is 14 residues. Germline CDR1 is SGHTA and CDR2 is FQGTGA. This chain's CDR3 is CASAPGTGRGGYTF. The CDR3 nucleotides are TGTGCCAGCGCCCCCGGTACGGGGCGTGGAGGCTACACCTTC.

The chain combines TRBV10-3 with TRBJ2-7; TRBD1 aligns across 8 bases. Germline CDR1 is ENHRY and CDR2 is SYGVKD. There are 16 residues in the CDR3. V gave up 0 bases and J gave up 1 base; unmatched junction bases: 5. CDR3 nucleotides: TGTGCCATCAGTGAGTCGGTGACAGGGGCTTCCTACGAGCAGTACTTC. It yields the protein CAISESVTGASYEQYF.

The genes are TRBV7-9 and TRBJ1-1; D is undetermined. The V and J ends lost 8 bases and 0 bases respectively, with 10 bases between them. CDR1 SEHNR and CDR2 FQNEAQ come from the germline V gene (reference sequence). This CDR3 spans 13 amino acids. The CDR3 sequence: CASVQKLNTEAFF. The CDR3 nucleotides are TGTGCCAGCGTACAGAAATTGAACACTGAAGCTTTCTTT.

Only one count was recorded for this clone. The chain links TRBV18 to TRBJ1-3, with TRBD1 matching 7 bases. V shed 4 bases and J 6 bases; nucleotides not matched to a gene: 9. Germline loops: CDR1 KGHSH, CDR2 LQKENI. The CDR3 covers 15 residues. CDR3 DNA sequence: TGTGCCAGCTCACTCTCGACAGGGTCGGAAAACACCATATATTTT. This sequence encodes CASSLSTGSENTIYF.

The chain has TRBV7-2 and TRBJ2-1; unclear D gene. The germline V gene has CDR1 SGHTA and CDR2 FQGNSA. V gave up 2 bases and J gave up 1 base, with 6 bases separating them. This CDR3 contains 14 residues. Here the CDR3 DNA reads TGTGCCAGCAGCTTACTTCCTTCCTACAATGAGCAGTTCTTC. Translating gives CASSLLPSYNEQFF.

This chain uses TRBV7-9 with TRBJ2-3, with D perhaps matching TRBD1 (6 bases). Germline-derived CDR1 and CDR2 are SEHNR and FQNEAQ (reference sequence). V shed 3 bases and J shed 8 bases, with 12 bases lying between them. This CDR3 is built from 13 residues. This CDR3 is CASSFSQGGTQYF. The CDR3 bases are TGTGCCAGCAGCTTTTCACAGGGTGGTACGCAGTATTTT.

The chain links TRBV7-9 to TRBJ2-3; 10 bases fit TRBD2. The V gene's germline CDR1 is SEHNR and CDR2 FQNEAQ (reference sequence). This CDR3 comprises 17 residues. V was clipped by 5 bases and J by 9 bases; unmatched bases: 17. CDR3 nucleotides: TGTGCCAGCAGCACATATAGCGGGGGGAACAGACGGGTGACGCAGTATTTT. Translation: CASSTYSGGNRRVTQYF.

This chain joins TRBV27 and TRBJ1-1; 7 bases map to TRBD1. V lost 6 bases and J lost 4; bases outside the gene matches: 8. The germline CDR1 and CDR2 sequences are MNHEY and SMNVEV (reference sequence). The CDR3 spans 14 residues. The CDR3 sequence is CASSRQGAGTEAFF. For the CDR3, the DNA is TGTGCCAGCAGCAGACAGGGAGCAGGCACTGAAGCTTTCTTT.

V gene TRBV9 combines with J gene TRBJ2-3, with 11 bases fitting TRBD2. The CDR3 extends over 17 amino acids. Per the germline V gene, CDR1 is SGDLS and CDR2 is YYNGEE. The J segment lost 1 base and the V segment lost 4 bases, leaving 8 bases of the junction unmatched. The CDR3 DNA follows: TGTGCCAGCAGCTTTAGCGGGGGGGTTCTAGGCACAGATACGCAGTATTTT. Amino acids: CASSFSGGVLGTDTQYF.

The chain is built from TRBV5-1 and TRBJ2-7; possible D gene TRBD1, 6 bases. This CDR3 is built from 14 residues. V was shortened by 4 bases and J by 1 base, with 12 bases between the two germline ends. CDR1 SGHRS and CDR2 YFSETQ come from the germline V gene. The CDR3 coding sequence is TGCGCCAGCAGCCACTCTGGACAGTCCTACGAGCAGTACTTC. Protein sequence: CASSHSGQSYEQYF.

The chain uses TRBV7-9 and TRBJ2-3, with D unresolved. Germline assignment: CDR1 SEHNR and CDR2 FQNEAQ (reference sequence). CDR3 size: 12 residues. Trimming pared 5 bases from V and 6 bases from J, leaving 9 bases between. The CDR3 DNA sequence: TGTGCCAGCAGCCGCTTCACGGATACGCAGTATTTT. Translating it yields CASSRFTDTQYF.

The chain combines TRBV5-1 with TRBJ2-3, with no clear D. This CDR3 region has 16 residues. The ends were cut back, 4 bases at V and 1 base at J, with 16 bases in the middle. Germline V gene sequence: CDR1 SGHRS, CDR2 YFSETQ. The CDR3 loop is CASSPWSPPGTDTQYF. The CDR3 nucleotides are TGCGCCAGCAGCCCCTGGTCGCCACCCGGCACAGATACGCAGTATTTT.

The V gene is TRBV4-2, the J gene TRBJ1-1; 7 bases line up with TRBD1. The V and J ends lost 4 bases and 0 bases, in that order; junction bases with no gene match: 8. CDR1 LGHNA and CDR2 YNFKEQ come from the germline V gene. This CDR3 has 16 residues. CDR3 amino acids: CASSPTFGTVNTEAFF. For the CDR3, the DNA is TGTGCCAGCAGCCCCACATTTGGGACAGTGAACACTGAAGCTTTCTTT.

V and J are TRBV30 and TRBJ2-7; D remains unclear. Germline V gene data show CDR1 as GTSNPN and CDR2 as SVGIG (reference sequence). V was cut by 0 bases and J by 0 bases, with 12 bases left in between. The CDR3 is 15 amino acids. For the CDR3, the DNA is TGTGCCTGGAGTGTCTGGCAGGCGAGCTCCTACGAGCAGTACTTC. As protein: CAWSVWQASSYEQYF.

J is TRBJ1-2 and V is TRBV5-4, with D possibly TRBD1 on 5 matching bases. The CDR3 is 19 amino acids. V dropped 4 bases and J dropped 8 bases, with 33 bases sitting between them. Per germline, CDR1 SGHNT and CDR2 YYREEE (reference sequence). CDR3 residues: CASSSTKLTDDILRGGYTF. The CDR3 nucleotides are TGTGCCAGCAGCAGCACGAAATTGACAGACGATATCCTGCGTGGGGGCTACACCTTC.

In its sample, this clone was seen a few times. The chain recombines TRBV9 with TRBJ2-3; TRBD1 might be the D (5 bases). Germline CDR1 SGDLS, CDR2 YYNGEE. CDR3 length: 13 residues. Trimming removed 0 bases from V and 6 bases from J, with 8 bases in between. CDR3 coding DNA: TGTGCCAGCAGCGTAGGTGGGGCCGATACGCAGTATTTT. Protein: CASSVGGADTQYF.